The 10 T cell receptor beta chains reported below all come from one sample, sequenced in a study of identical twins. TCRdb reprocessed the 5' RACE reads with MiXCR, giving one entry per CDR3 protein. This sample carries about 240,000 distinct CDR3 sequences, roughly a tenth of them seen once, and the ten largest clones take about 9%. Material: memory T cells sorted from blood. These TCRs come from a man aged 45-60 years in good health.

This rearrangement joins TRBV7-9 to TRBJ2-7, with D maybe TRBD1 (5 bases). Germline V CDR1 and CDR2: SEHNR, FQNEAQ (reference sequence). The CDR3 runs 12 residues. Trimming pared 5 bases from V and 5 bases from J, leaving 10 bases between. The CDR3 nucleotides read TGTGCCAGCAGCCTCAGCAGGGACGAGCAGTACTTC. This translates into CASSLSRDEQYF.

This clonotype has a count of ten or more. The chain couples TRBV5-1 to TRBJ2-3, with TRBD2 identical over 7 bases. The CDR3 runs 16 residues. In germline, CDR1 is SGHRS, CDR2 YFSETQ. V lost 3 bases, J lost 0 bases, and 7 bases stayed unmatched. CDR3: CASSSGTKSSTDTQYF. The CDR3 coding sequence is TGCGCCAGCAGCTCTGGGACTAAATCTAGCACAGATACGCAGTATTTT.

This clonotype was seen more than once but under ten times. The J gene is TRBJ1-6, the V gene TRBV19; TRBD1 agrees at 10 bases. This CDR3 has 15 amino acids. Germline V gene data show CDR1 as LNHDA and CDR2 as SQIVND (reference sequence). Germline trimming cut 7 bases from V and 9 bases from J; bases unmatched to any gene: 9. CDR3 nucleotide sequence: TGTGCCAGTAACACTCCGGGACAGGGGAGTTCACCCCTCCACTTT. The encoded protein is CASNTPGQGSSPLHF.

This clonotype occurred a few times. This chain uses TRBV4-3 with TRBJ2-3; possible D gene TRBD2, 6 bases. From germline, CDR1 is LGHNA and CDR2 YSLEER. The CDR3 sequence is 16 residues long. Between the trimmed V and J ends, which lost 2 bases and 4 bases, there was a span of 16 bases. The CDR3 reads CASSQMRSGAADTQYF. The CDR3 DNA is TGCGCCAGCAGCCAAATGCGGTCGGGAGCGGCAGATACGCAGTATTTT.

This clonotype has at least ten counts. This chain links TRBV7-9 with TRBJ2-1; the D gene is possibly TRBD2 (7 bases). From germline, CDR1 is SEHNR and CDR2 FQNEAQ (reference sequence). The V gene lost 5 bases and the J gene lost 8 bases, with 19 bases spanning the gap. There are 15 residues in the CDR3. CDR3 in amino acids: CASSPLFGGAYEQFF. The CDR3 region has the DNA TGTGCCAGCAGCCCCCTTTTTGGGGGGGCCTATGAGCAGTTCTTC. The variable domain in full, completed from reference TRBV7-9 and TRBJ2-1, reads DTGVSQNPRHKITKRGQNVTFRCDPISEHNRLYWYRQTLGQGPEFLTYFQNEAQLEKSRLLSDRFSAERPKGSFSTLEIQRTEQGDSAMYLCASSPLFGGAYEQFFGPGTRLTVL.

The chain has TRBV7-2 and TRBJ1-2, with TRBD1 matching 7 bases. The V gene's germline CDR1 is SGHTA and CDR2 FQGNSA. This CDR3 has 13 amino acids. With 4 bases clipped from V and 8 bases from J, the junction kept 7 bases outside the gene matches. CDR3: CASSSQTGDGYTF. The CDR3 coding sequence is TGTGCCAGCAGCTCCCAAACAGGGGACGGCTACACCTTC.

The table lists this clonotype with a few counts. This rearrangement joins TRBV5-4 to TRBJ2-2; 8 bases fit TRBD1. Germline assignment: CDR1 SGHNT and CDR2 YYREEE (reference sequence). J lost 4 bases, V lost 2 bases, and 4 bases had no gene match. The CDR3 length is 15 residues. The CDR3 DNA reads TGTGCCAGCAGCTTCGGGACAGGCCTCACCGGGGAGCTGTTTTTT. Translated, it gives CASSFGTGLTGELFF.

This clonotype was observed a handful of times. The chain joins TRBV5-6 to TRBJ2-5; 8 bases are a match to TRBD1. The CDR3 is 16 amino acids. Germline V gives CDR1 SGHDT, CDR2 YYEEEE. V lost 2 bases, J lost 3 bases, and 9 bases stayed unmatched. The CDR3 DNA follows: TGTGCCAGCAGCTTTTATCGACAGGGGCCGGAAGAGACCCAGTACTTC. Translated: CASSFYRQGPEETQYF. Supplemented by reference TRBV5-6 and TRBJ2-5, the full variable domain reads DAGVTQSPTHLIKTRGQQVTLRCSPKSGHDTVSWYQQALGQGPQFIFQYYEEEERQRGNFPDRFSGHQFPNYSSELNVNALLLGDSALYLCASSFYRQGPEETQYFGPGTRLLVL.

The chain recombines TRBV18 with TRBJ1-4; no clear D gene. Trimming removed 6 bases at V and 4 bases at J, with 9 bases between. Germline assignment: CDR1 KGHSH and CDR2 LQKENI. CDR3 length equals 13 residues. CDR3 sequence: CASSAMGNEKLFF. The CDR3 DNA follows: TGTGCCAGCTCTGCGATGGGTAATGAAAAACTGTTTTTT.

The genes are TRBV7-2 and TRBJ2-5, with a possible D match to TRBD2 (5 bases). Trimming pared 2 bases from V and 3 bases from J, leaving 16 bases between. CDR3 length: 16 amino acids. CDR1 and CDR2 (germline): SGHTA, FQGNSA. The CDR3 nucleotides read TGTGCCAGCAGCTTAACGGGGATCGAGTCCGAAGAGACCCAGTACTTC. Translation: CASSLTGIESEETQYF.